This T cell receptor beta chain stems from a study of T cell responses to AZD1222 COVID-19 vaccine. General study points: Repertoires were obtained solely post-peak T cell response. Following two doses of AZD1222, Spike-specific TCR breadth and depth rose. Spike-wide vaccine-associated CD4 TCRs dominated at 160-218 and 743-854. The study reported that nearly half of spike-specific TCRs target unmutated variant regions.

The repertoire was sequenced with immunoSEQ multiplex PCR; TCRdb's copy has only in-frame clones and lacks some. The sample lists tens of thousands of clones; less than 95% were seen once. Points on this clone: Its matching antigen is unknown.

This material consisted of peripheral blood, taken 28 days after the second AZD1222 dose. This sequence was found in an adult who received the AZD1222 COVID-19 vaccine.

The CDR3 nucleotides read TGTGCCAGCAACACACCGGGACAGGGGTCGGAGACCCAGTACTTC. Its translation is CASNTPGQGSETQYF. J is TRBJ2-5 and V is TRBV5-4; 10 bases are a match to TRBD1. Trimming removed 6 bases from V and 5 bases from J; junction bases left unmatched: 10. The CDR3 loop spans 15 amino acids. Germline V gives CDR1 SGHNT, CDR2 YYREEE (reference sequence).